A selection of T cell receptor beta chains follows, all from one sample in a study of blood T cell repertoires in COVID-19. Here immunoSEQ multiplex PCR was the method, and the copy in TCRdb shows in-frame clones only, minus some. The data show 55,000 to 70,000 clones, over 75% seen once. Sequencing used peripheral blood. The receptors here all came from a man between 60 and 75 years old with acute or convalescent COVID-19. Each CDR3 is given with its conserved first and last residue.

j_gene: TRBJ1-1; v_gene: TRBV12-3/TRBV12-4; CDR3aa: CASSLGASTEAFF
j_gene: TRBJ1-2; v_gene: TRBV9; CDR3aa: CASSAPGQPSMVGYTF
j_gene: TRBJ2-3; v_gene: TRBV9; CDR3aa: CASSVGEGLRTDTQYF
j_gene: TRBJ1-2; v_gene: TRBV7-9; CDR3aa: CASSYDTYDGYTF
j_gene: TRBJ1-6; v_gene: TRBV4-3; CDR3aa: CASSQEGQGDSPLHF
j_gene: TRBJ1-5; v_gene: TRBV4-3; CDR3aa: CASSLGQNQPQHF
j_gene: TRBJ1-4; v_gene: TRBV15; CDR3aa: CATSRDRWTGSGEKLFF
j_gene: TRBJ1-1; v_gene: TRBV6-6; CDR3aa: CASGWTSGGHTEAFF
j_gene: TRBJ2-3; v_gene: TRBV2; CDR3aa: CASSGESTDTQYF
j_gene: TRBJ1-6; v_gene: TRBV21-1; CDR3aa: CASSKDGQIPTGSYNSPLHF
j_gene: TRBJ1-3; v_gene: TRBV9; CDR3aa: CASSVQPGSSSGNTIYF
j_gene: TRBJ1-1; v_gene: TRBV5-8; CDR3aa: CASSLRGAVNTEAFF
j_gene: TRBJ1-2; v_gene: TRBV3-1/TRBV3-2; CDR3aa: CASSQPQGANGYTF
j_gene: TRBJ2-2; v_gene: TRBV7-9; CDR3aa: CASSLGLADAGELFF
j_gene: TRBJ1-4; v_gene: TRBV20-1; CDR3aa: CSAGGTGLLRITLGEKLFF
j_gene: TRBJ2-3; v_gene: TRBV9; CDR3aa: CASSVDWAGGVDTQYF
j_gene: TRBJ1-4; v_gene: TRBV19; CDR3aa: CASSSTTDEKLFF